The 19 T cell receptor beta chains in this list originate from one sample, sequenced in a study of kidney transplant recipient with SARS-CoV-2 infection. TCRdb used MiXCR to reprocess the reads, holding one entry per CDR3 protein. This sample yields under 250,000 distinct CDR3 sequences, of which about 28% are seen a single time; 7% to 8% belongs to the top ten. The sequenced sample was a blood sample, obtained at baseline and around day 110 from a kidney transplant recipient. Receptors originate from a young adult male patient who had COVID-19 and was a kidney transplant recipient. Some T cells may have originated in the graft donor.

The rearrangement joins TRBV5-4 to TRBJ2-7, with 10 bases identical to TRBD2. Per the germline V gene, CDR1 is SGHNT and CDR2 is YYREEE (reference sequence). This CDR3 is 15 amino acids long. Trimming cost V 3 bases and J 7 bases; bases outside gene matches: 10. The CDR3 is CASSSAGGDTGEQYF. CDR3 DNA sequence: TGTGCCAGCAGCTCAGCGGGAGGGGACACGGGGGAGCAGTACTTC. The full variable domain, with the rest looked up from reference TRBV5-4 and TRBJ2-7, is ETGVTQSPTHLIKTRGQQVTLRCSSQSGHNTVSWYQQALGQGPQFIFQYYREEENGRGNFPPRFSGLQFPNYSSELNVNALELDDSALYLCASSSAGGDTGEQYFGPGTRLTVT.

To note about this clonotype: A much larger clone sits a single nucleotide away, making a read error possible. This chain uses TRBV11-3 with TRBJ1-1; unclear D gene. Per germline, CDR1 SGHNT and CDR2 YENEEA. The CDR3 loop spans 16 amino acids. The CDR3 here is CASRRMTGTLNTEASF. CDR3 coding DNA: TGTGCCAGCAGACGAATGACGGGCACCCTGAACACTGAAGCTTCCTTT.

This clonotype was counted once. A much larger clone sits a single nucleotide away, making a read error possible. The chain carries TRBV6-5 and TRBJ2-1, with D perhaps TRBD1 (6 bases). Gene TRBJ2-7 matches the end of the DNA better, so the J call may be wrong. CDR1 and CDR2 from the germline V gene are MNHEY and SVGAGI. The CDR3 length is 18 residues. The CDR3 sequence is CANSKGGSPTPSSYEQYF. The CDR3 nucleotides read TGTGCCAACAGTAAAGGGGGTAGTCCAACACCTAGCTCCTACGAGCAGTACTTC.

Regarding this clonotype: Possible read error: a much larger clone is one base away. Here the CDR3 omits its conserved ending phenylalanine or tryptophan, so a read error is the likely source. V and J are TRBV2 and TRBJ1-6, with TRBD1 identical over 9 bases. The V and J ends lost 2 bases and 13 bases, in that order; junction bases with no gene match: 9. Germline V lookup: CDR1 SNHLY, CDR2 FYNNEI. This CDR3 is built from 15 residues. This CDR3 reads CASSERGTGTWPLHL. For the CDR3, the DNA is TGTGCCAGCAGTGAAAGGGGGACAGGGACTTGGCCCCTCCACCTT.

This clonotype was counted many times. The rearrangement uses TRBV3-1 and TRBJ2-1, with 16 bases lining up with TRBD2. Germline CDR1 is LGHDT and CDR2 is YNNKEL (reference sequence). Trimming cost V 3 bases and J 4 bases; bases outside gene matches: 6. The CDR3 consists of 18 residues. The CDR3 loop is CASSQGLAGGAIYNEQFF. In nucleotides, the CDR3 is TGTGCCAGCAGCCAGGGACTAGCGGGGGGGGCTATATACAATGAGCAGTTCTTC.

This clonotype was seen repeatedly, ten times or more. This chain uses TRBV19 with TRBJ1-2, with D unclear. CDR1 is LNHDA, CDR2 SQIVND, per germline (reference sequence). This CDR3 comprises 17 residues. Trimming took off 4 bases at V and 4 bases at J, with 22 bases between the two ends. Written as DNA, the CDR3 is TGTGCCAGTAGTAGAGAAGTGACAAATCGAAAGACCTATGGCTACACCTTC. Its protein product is CASSREVTNRKTYGYTF. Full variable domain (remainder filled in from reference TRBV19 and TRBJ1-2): DGGITQSPKYLFRKEGQNVTLSCEQNLNHDAMYWYRQDPGQGLRLIYYSQIVNDFQKGDIAEGYSVSREKKESFPLTVTSAQKNPTAFYLCASSREVTNRKTYGYTFGSGTRLTVV.

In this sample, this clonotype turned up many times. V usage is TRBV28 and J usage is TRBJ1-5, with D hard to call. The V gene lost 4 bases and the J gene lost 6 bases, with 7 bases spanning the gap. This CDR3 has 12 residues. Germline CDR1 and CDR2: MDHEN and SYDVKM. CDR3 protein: CASSYPSQPQHF. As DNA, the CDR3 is TGTGCCAGCAGTTACCCTAGTCAGCCCCAGCATTTT.

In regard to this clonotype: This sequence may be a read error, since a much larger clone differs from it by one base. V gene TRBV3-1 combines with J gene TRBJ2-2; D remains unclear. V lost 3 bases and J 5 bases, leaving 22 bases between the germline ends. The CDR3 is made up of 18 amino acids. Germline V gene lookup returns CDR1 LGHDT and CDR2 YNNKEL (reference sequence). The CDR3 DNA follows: TGTGCCAGCAGCCATGCTAGTCCCATTTCATGCTTGACCGGGGAGCTGTTTTTT. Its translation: CASSHASPISCLTGELFF. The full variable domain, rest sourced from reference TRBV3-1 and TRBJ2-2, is DTAVSQTPKYLVTQMGNDKSIKCEQNLGHDTMYWYKQDSKKFLKIMFSYNNKELIINETVPNRFSPKSPDKAHLNLHINSLELGDSAVYFCASSHASPISCLTGELFFGEGSRLTVL.

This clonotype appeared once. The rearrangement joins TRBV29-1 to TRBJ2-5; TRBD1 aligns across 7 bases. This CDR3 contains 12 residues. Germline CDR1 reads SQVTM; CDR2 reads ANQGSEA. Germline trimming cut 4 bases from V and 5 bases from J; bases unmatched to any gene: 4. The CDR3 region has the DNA TGCAGCGTTGCTAGGGGGCAGGAGACCCAGTACTTC. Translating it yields CSVARGQETQYF. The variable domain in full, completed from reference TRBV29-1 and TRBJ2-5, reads SAVISQKPSRDICQRGTSLTIQCQVDSQVTMMFWYRQQPGQSLTLIATANQGSEATYESGFVIDKFPISRPNLTFSTLTVSNMSPEDSSIYLCSVARGQETQYFGPGTRLLVL.

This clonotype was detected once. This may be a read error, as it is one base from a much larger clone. CDR3 region: CARKGGTEAFF. The CDR3 DNA sequence: TGTGCCCGGAAAGGGGGCACTGAAGCTTTCTTT. The rearrangement uses TRBV30 and TRBJ1-1, with a possible D match to TRBD1 (6 bases). V was clipped by 8 bases and J by 4 bases, with 11 bases between them. Germline loops: CDR1 GTSNPN, CDR2 SVGIG (reference sequence). This CDR3 has 11 amino acids.

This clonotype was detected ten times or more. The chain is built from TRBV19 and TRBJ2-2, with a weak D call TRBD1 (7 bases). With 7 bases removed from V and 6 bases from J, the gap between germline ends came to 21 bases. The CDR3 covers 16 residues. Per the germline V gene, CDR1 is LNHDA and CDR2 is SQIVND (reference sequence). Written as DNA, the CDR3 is TGTGCCAGTATCCAAGTAGGAGGGGGCAGAGCCGGGGAGCTGTTTTTT. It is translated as CASIQVGGGRAGELFF.

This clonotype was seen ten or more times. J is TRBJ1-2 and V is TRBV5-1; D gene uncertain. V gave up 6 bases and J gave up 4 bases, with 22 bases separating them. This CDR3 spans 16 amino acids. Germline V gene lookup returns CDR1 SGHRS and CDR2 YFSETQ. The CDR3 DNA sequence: TGCGCCAGCACGGTACAATCGGTTCGAAAGACCTATGGCTACACCTTC. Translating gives CASTVQSVRKTYGYTF. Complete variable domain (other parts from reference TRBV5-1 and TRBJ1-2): KAGVTQTPRYLIKTRGQQVTLSCSPISGHRSVSWYQQTPGQGLQFLFEYFSETQRNKGNFPGRFSGRQFSNSRSEMNVSTLELGDSALYLCASTVQSVRKTYGYTFGSGTRLTVV.

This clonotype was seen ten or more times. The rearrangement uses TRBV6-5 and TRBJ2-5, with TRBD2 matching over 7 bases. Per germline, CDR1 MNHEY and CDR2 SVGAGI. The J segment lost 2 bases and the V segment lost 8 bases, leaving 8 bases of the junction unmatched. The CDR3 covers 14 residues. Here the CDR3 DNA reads TGTGCCAGCGGTTTAGCGGGTTCACAAGAGACCCAGTACTTC. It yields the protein CASGLAGSQETQYF.

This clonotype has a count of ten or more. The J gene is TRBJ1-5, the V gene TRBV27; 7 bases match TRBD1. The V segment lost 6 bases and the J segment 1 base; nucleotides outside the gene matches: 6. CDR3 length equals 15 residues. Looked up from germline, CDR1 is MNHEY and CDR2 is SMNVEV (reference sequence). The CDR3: CASREQGMSNQPQHF. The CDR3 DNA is TGTGCCAGCAGAGAACAGGGGATGAGCAATCAGCCCCAGCATTTT.

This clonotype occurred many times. The CDR3 protein is CASSIMQGSETQYF. The DNA of the CDR3 is TGTGCCAGTAGTATAATGCAGGGATCAGAGACCCAGTACTTC. The chain uses TRBV19 and TRBJ2-7; D perhaps matches TRBD1 (5 bases). The DNA end favors TRBJ2-5, so the J call may be wrong. Germline V gene data show CDR1 as LNHDA and CDR2 as SQIVND (reference sequence). This CDR3 has 14 residues.

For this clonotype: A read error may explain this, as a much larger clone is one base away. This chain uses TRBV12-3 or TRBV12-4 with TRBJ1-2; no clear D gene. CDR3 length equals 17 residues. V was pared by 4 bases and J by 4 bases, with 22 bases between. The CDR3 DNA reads TGTGCCAGCAGTTCGAAGCACACAGCAGGAAAGACCTATGGCTACACCTTC. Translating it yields CASSSKHTAGKTYGYTF.

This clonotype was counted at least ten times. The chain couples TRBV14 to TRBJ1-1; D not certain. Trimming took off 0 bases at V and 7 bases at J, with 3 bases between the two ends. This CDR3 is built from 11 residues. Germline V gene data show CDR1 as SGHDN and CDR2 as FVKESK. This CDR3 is CASSQDFEAFF. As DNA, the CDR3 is TGTGCCAGCAGCCAAGACTTTGAAGCTTTCTTT.

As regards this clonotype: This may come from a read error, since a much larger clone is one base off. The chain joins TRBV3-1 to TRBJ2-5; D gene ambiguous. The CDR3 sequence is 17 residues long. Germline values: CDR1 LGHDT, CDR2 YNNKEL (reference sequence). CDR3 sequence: CAGSLVLPISFSETQYF. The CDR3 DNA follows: TGTGCCGGCAGCCTTGTCCTTCCCATTTCTTTCTCTGAGACCCAGTACTTC.

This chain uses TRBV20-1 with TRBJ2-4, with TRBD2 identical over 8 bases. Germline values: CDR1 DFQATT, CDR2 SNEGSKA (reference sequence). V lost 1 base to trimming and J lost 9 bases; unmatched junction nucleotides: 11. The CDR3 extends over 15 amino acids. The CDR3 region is CSARVRRSGSSIQYF. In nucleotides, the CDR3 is TGCAGTGCTAGAGTCCGCCGAAGCGGGAGTAGCATTCAGTACTTC.